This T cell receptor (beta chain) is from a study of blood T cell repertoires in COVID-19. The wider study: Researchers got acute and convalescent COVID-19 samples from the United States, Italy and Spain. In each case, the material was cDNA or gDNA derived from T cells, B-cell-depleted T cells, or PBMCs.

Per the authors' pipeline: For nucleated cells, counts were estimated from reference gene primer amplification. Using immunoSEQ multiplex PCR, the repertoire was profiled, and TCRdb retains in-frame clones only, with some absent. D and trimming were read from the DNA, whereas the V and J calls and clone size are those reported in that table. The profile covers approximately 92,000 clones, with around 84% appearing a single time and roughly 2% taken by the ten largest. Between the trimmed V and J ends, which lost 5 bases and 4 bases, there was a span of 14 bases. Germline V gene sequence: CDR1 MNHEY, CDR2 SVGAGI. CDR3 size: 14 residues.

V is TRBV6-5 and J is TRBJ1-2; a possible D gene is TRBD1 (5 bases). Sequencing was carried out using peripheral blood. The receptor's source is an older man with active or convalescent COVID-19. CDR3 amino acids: CASSTSQGSYGYTF. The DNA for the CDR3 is TGTGCCAGCAGTACCTCCCAGGGCAGCTATGGCTACACCTTC.